This T cell receptor (beta chain) is from a study of cytomegalovirus exposure and HLA in healthy donors (dated by TCRdb to between 2016 and 2019). Some background on the complete study: According to an earlier analysis of several hundred of the donors, about 179 million T cells yielded some 120 million unique TCR beta sequences and around 280 Gb of sequence data. An early release covering about 600 HLA-typed donors comprised about 310 gigabases of sequencing data and approximately 80 million unique TCR sequences. Of the 398 genotyped donors, 80% to 90% were placed in the genetic ancestry cluster associated with self-reported Caucasian donors. The aim of the study was to test whether cataloging public T cell receptors could identify signatures of past pathogen exposure. Using immunosequencing, the study profiled T cell repertoires from 500 to 800 subjects and related those repertoires to cytomegalovirus serostatus. Along with the roughly 670-subject first cohort, a separate validation cohort of around 120 different subjects was used. To predict cytomegalovirus infection status, the study brought together high-throughput TCR immunosequencing, statistical association of individual TCRs with disease status, and machine learning. A later analysis re-examined previously published TCR beta repertoires from 610 or so donors and added high-resolution HLA genotyping to investigate patterns of TCR occurrence. The later analysis used no new phenotypic data to find candidate immune exposures, relying instead on TCR beta sequences and their occurrence across donors. An earlier analysis of roughly 600 of the donors used high-throughput TCR beta sequencing to judge whether each TCR beta V gene segment behaved as functional or pseudogenic. Donor age, sex, ethnicity and CMV serostatus were compiled alongside the repertoire data. In a later genetic analysis, genome-wide SNP genotypes for about three fifths of the roughly 670 donors were used, and that subset was treated as a discovery cohort. All discovery cohort repertoires had been generated using a single sequencing platform. HLA typing included class I and class II loci at four-digit resolution. The number of donors typed differed by locus, with 629-630 for A, B, C, DRB1 and DQB1, around 520 for DQA1, 600 to 610 for DPA1, and under 490 for DPB1. Roughly 5 DR-DQ haplotypes were handled as single units for association and clustering, since linkage in the cohort was strong. Across under 500 genotyped donors of the cohort, an average of about 240,000 unique TCR beta nucleotide sequences per donor were sequenced, and approximately 17% of those sequences were non-productive. What the research found in general, with its limitations: Strong co-occurrence of HLA alleles, especially DR and DQ, made assigning TCR associations to individual alleles difficult. Broadly in line with IMGT annotations, most TCR beta V segments showed up in productive rearrangements about 87% or about 30% of the time in an earlier analysis of 587 of the donors. The study gave a list of 150 to 200 TCR beta chains associated with cytomegalovirus. Most TCR sequences were seen in very few donors, while some public TCRs were found in many individuals. In a later analysis, TCR association rates were found to vary across HLA loci, with the most associated TCRs seen for DRB1 alleles and the fewest for HLA-C alleles. Compared with equally common non-associated chains, HLA-associated TCR beta chains in a later analysis were more clonally expanded and had lower generation probabilities. According to the authors, the approach could potentially be generalized to other disease states and immunological phenotypes. A later analysis reported that several top co-occurrence clusters appeared linked to parvovirus B19, influenza, CMV and Epstein-Barr virus. A group of highly shared sequence variants was considered likely to be a technical artifact of the sequencing pipeline. Correlated functional status among segregating V segments might be attributable to linkage disequilibrium, but an unknown experimental factor could not be ruled out. In a later analysis, more than 15,000 TCR beta sequences were associated with specific HLA alleles at a false discovery rate of 0.05. A later genetic analysis reported fewer N-insertions in productive TCRs among donors in an Asian-associated ancestry cluster than the approximately 700-donor mean. The cohort was sequenced for TCR beta chains only, and without alpha or paired-chain data the features that could be detected were limited. Some IMGT-functional V segments, including TRBV6-2 and TRBV6-3, could not be distinguished by the 87-base-pair reads and were therefore excluded. The classifier was reported to diagnose cytomegalovirus status with high specificity and sensitivity in both the original and validation cohorts. Because HLA typing was missing for some donors at each locus, association tests included only the typed subset. Three of the identified cytomegalovirus-associated TCR beta chains were confirmed in vitro to be specific for cytomegalovirus antigens. A further reported finding was that TCR beta sequences accurately predicted the HLA-A and HLA-B alleles for most subjects in the first cohort. In a later analysis, most CMV-associated TCR beta chains were found to appear HLA-restricted, with HLA associations seemingly driven largely by CMV exposure. V-gene and J-gene trimming of TCR beta chains was associated with a missense DCLRE1C variant in a later genetic analysis, and the association was replicated in an independent cohort. About 17 rarely observed V segments, including chromosome 9 orphons, were excluded from the earlier analysis of about 610 of the donors because counts were too low. CMV serostatus was the only immune exposure information available for the cohort. The presence/absence analyses assumed that sequencing depth was roughly uniform across donors, and that assumption may not be true.

About this clone itself: Its antigen is not yet known. Base qualities are not recorded, but no much larger clone differs from it by a single base.

Preparation of the library involved the immunoSEQ multiplex PCR assay. The multiplex PCR relied on a mix of 60 forward primers for TCR Vbeta segments and 13 reverse primers for TCR Jbeta segments. A multiplex PCR assay on genomic DNA amplified the CDR3 region of rearranged TCR beta genes. The amplified TCR beta libraries were sequenced on the Illumina HiSeq System as 87-base-pair reads. As for the original processing: In a later analysis, 77 million or so unique TCR beta chains were counted across the roughly 610 repertoires, and about 9.9 million of these chains were shared by at least two donors. A nearest-neighbor algorithm error-corrected the raw reads and collapsed the reads into unique sequences, merging closely related sequences to remove PCR and sequencing errors. V, D and J gene segments were assigned by aligning CDR3 sequences to IMGT reference sequences. For a sequence to be retained, a match of at least six nucleotides to both a V gene segment and a J gene segment was required. A rearrangement was called productive if the CDR3 had no stop codons and remained in frame with V and J, and every other rearrangement was called non-productive. CDR3 was defined by IMGT convention, running from the second conserved V-encoded cysteine to the conserved J-encoded phenylalanine. Sequences without an unambiguous match to a single V gene segment were excluded from the earlier analysis of about 640 of the donors. In an earlier analysis of several hundred of the donors, V segments were called functional above 56.7% productive rearrangements and were called segregating when the between-donor standard deviation exceeded 5%. A statistical classification framework was built for diagnosing cytomegalovirus status from the catalog of TCR beta chain sequences. A later analysis assigned V and J genes by comparing TCR nucleotide sequences with IMGT/GENE-DB human TR gene sequences. A later analysis assigned CDR3 sequences and most-parsimonious VDJ recombination scenarios with the TCRdist pipeline. A later analysis defined each TCR beta chain by its CDR3 amino acid sequence plus V-gene family, and excluded reads lacking a unique V-gene family. To address suspected cross-contamination and a sequencing artifact, a later analysis removed a few hundred highly shared, low-generation-probability nucleotide sequences. In a later analysis, a clonal expansion index was calculated for each public chain from normalized within-repertoire ranks of inferred template counts. In a later analysis, generation probabilities were computed with a VDJ recombination model fitted to out-of-frame rearrangements, and the resulting probabilities were checked against IGoR. In a later analysis, TCR-TCR, TCR-HLA and TCR-CMV co-occurrence was scored with hypergeometric tests, and a repertoire-size bias correction was applied to TCR pairs. A later analysis estimated false discovery rates by permuting HLA or CMV assignments 20 times. A later analysis grouped co-occurring TCRs with DBSCAN, adding TCRdist sequence similarity when clustering within HLA-allele-positive subsets. Repertoires with fewer than 30,000 or more than 120,000 public chains, plus five repertoires with anomalous nucleotide sharing, were excluded from co-occurrence clustering. TCRdb mirrors the immuneACCESS table, restricted to in-frame sequences. Some clones are absent from its copies; in checked studies, under half trace to an unresolved V gene, and the reason for the others is unknown. Clone size and the V and J calls come from that table; the DNA yielded D and trimming. For this sample the table gives some 110,000 clones, of which around 77% were detected only once. About 9.1% of the sample is in the top ten clones.

V loses 4 bases, J loses 8 bases, and the germline ends lie 14 bases apart. CDR1 SGHNT and CDR2 YENEEA were looked up in the germline V gene. The CDR3 goes from the cysteine to the phenylalanine over 13 residues. The only DNA kept is the CDR3, 39 bases in frame from the first base. In total, 600 or so healthy bone marrow donors made up the cohort. Cohort members were all nominally healthy when sampled, although unrecorded immune exposures were likely present. The donor tested CMV seropositive, placing the donor among the roughly 270 seropositive members of the cohort. Every donor gave a peripheral blood sample, and the peripheral blood mononuclear cells from that sample were used for TCR beta sequencing. The Qiagen DNeasy Blood Extraction Kit was used to extract genomic DNA from the blood cell samples.

Sequencing was done on a sample of PBMCs. Recombination joined TRBV11-3 with TRBJ1-1; TRBD1 is a weak D gene call, 5 bases matching. This sequence was found in a woman between 40 and 50 years old in good health and CMV-seropositive. CDR3 reads: CASSSLDRPEAFF. The nucleotide sequence is TGTGCCAGCAGCTCGCTTGACAGACCAGAAGCTTTCTTT.